This TCR beta chain was obtained from a study of shared clonotypes between healthy human individuals. At the level of the study: There were three CD4 naive, three CD4 memory, two CD8 naive and one CD8 memory plates per donor.

Profiled with immunoSEQ multiplex PCR; TCRdb holds only in-frame clones, not every one. The sample shows some 2,000,000 clones, 95% of them seen only once. CDR1 and CDR2 from the germline V gene are MGHRA and YSYEKL. CDR3 length equals 16 residues. Unmatched junction bases numbered 6, after V lost 2 bases and J lost 4 bases. Investigators divided CD4+ cells into CD45RA+ naive and CD45RA-negative memory subsets. The genes are TRBV4-1 and TRBJ2-1; 9 nucleotides agree with TRBD2. The material sequenced was naive CD4+ T cells sorted from blood. The subset: CD45RA+ positively selected. The sequence came from a man younger than 35 in good health. CDR3 sequence reads: CASSQRLAEVYNEQFF. CDR3 bases: TGCGCCAGCAGCCAAAGACTAGCGGAGGTTTACAATGAGCAGTTCTTC.